The 14 T cell receptor beta chains given below trace back to one sample, sequenced in a study of blood T cell repertoires in COVID-19. Assay: immunoSEQ multiplex PCR; the TCRdb copy retains only in-frame clones and omits some. The sample holds about 160,000 clones, roughly 90% seen once. Sequencing was carried out using peripheral blood. These receptors all stem from a man aged 55 to 69 with active or convalescent COVID-19.

The chain carries TRBV7-9 and TRBJ2-5; 9 bases line up with TRBD1. Germline lookup yields CDR1 SEHNR and CDR2 FQNEAQ (reference sequence). The CDR3 contains 16 residues. The V and J ends lost 1 base and 5 bases, in that order; junction bases with no gene match: 8. CDR3 in DNA: TGTGCCAGCAGCTTAGATGTCACAGGGGGCAGGGAGACCCAGTACTTC. Translated, it gives CASSLDVTGGRETQYF.

The rearrangement uses TRBV6-5 and TRBJ2-7; 10 bases match TRBD1. Germline assignment: CDR1 MNHEY and CDR2 SVGAGI. The CDR3 is 14 residues long. Trimming cost V 7 bases and J 3 bases; bases outside gene matches: 6. As DNA, the CDR3 is TGTGCCAGCACACCGGGACAGGGGATCTACGAGCAGTACTTC. Amino acid sequence: CASTPGQGIYEQYF.

The rearrangement uses TRBV11-2 and TRBJ1-1; 9 nucleotides align to TRBD1. The V segment lost 3 bases and the J segment 3 bases; nucleotides outside the gene matches: 2. In germline, CDR1 is SGHAT, CDR2 FQNNGV. There are 14 residues in the CDR3. The CDR3 spells CASSFGDRDTEAFF. CDR3 in DNA: TGTGCCAGCAGCTTTGGGGACAGGGACACTGAAGCTTTCTTT.

This clone was found once. Other DNA sequences in the sample encode the same CDR3. The chain joins TRBV6-4 to TRBJ1-5, with D perhaps matching TRBD1 (6 bases). There are 13 residues in the CDR3. V lost 3 bases and J lost 7, with 10 bases in between. CDR1 and CDR2 from the germline V gene are MRHNA and SNTAGT. In DNA, the CDR3 is TGTGCCAGCAGTGAACAGGGAGGGCAGCCCCAGCATTTT. Encoded protein: CASSEQGGQPQHF.

The rearrangement joins TRBV15 to TRBJ1-6; 9 bases line up with TRBD1. The CDR3 spans 15 residues. After removal of 1 base from V and 8 bases from J, the junction contained 3 bases not matched to a gene. CDR1 is LNHNV and CDR2 is YYDKDF in the germline V gene (reference sequence). This chain's CDR3 is CATSRAGQGDSPLHF. DNA for the CDR3: TGTGCCACCAGCAGAGCGGGACAGGGAGATTCACCCCTCCACTTT.

This clone has a handful of counts. The V and J genes are TRBV2 and TRBJ1-5, with D possibly TRBD1 on 5 matching bases. Germline V lookup: CDR1 SNHLY, CDR2 FYNNEI. This CDR3 contains 15 residues. V was pared by 6 bases and J by 7 bases, with 19 bases between. DNA for the CDR3: TGTGCCAGCAGAGGGGAATGGAGGGGAAGACAGCCCCAGCATTTT. It encodes CASRGEWRGRQPQHF. Based on the CDR3 plus reference TRBV2 and TRBJ1-5, the full variable domain is EPEVTQTPSHQVTQMGQEVILRCVPISNHLYFYWYRQILGQKVEFLVSFYNNEISEKSEIFDDQFSVERPDGSNFTLKIRSTKLEDSAMYFCASRGEWRGRQPQHFGDGTRLSIL.

The chain is built from TRBV7-2 and TRBJ1-2, with TRBD1 identical over 7 bases. There are 13 residues in the CDR3. Germline values: CDR1 SGHTA, CDR2 FQGNSA. V trimming: 4 bases; J trimming: 4 bases; junction bases outside the gene matches: 3. The CDR3 loop reads CASSSPGGYGYTF. For the CDR3, the DNA is TGTGCCAGCAGCTCCCCAGGGGGCTATGGCTACACCTTC.

J is TRBJ1-3 and V is TRBV18; 8 positions match TRBD1. The germline gives CDR1 KGHSH, CDR2 LQKENI. The J segment lost 2 bases and the V segment lost 0 bases, leaving 3 bases of the junction unmatched. This CDR3 region has 16 residues. The CDR3 bases are TGTGCCAGCTCACCACCGGTACAGGGGGCTGGAAACACCATATATTTT. Amino acid sequence: CASSPPVQGAGNTIYF.

The gene calls are TRBV2 and TRBJ1-2; D gene unclear. The CDR3 spans 12 residues. Germline CDR1 reads SNHLY; CDR2 reads FYNNEI. V lost 2 bases and J lost 4, with 5 bases in between. CDR3 DNA: TGTGCCAGCAGTGAACATAGCTATGGCTACACCTTC. Protein product: CASSEHSYGYTF.

The V gene is TRBV19, the J gene TRBJ2-5; 8 bases agree with TRBD1. The CDR3 is made up of 13 amino acids. In germline, CDR1 is LNHDA, CDR2 SQIVND (reference sequence). V gave up 4 bases and J gave up 5 bases; unmatched junction bases: 3. CDR3 DNA: TGTGCCAGTAGTACAGGGGGCTGGGAGACCCAGTACTTC. As protein: CASSTGGWETQYF.

The CDR3 region has the DNA TGTGCCAGTAGTATGAACAGGGTGGAAGCTTTCTTT. This sequence encodes CASSMNRVEAFF. The chain recombines TRBV19 with TRBJ1-1, with D possibly TRBD1 on 6 matching bases. Germline values: CDR1 LNHDA, CDR2 SQIVND (reference sequence). V lost 3 bases, J lost 8 bases, and 10 bases lay in between. The CDR3 sequence is 12 residues long. Full variable domain (missing parts from reference TRBV19 and TRBJ1-1): DGGITQSPKYLFRKEGQNVTLSCEQNLNHDAMYWYRQDPGQGLRLIYYSQIVNDFQKGDIAEGYSVSREKKESFPLTVTSAQKNPTAFYLCASSMNRVEAFFGQGTRLTVV.

The chain has TRBV4-2 and TRBJ2-2, with 11 bases fitting TRBD2. Trimming removed 0 bases from V and 5 bases from J; junction bases left unmatched: 2. The CDR3 runs to 16 residues. The germline gives CDR1 LGHNA, CDR2 YNFKEQ. CDR3 DNA sequence: TGTGCCAGCAGCCAAGATATAGCGGGAGGGACCGGGGAGCTGTTTTTT. Amino acids: CASSQDIAGGTGELFF.

The chain combines TRBV7-2 with TRBJ2-7; the D gene is possibly TRBD2 (5 bases). CDR1 and CDR2 from the germline V gene are SGHTA and FQGNSA. Trimming took off 0 bases at V and 6 bases at J, with 12 bases between the two ends. CDR3 size: 14 residues. CDR3 amino acids: CASSLAPEDGEQYF. CDR3 coding DNA: TGTGCCAGCAGCTTAGCGCCGGAGGACGGCGAGCAGTACTTC.

The genes are TRBV7-2 and TRBJ2-2; 7 bases align to TRBD2. Trimming cost V 7 bases and J 1 base; bases outside gene matches: 9. The germline CDR1 and CDR2 sequences are SGHTA and FQGNSA. The length of the CDR3 is 16 residues. CDR3 residues: CASTPMLAGNTGELFF. For the CDR3, the DNA is TGTGCCAGCACCCCGATGTTAGCGGGGAACACCGGGGAGCTGTTTTTT.